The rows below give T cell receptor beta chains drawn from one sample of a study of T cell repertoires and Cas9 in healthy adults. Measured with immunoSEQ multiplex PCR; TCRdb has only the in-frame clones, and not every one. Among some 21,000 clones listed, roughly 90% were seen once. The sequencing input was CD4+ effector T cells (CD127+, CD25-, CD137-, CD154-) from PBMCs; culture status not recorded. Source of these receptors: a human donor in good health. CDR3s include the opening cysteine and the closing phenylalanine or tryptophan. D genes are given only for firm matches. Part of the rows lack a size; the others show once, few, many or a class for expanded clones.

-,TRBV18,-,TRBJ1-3,CASSPGRASGNTIYF,TGTGCCAGCTCACCAGGCAGGGCCTCTGGAAACACCATATATTTT
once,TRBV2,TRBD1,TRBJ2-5,CASSLARGGAGTQYF,TGTGCCAGCAGCCTAGCCCGAGGGGGCGCAGGGACCCAGTACTTC
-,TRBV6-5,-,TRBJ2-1,CASSYSRRSSYNEQFF,TGTGCCAGCAGTTACTCCAGGCGGAGCTCCTACAATGAGCAGTTCTTC
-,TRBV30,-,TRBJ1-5,CAWSASENQPQHF,TGTGCCTGGAGTGCTTCGGAAAATCAGCCCCAGCATTTT
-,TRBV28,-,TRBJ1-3,CASTSLPNYSGNTIYF,TGTGCCAGCACTTCGCTCCCGAATTACTCTGGAAACACCATATATTTT
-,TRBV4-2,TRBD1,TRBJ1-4,CASSQEPGQGNEKLFF,TGTGCCAGCAGCCAAGAACCGGGACAGGGTAATGAAAAACTGTTTTTT
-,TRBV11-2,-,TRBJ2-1,CASSLDRGSYNEQFF,TGTGCCAGCAGCTTAGATCGGGGCTCCTACAATGAGCAGTTCTTC
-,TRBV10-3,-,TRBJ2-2,CAISPGRDTGELFF,TGTGCCATCAGTCCGGGAAGGGACACCGGGGAGCTGTTTTTT
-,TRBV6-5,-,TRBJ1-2,CASRTTQGANYGYTF,TGTGCCAGCAGAACTACACAGGGAGCTAACTATGGCTACACCTTC
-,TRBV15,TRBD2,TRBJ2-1,CATSVGGWGEQFF,TGTGCCACCAGCGTGGGGGGGTGGGGTGAGCAGTTCTTC
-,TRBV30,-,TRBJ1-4,CASSSGSTNEKLFF,TGTGCCAGTTCCTCCGGCTCAACTAATGAAAAACTGTTTTTT